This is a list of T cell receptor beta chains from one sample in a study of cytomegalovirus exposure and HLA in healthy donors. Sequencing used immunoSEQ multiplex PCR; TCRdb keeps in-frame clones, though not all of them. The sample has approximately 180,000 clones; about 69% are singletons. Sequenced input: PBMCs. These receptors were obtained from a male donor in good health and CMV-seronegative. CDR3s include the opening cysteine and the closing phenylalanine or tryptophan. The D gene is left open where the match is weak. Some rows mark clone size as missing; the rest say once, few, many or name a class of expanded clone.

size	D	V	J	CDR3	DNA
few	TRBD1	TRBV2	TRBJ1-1	CASRETGGLGSTEAFF	TGTGCCAGCAGGGAGACAGGGGGATTGGGAAGCACTGAAGCTTTCTTT
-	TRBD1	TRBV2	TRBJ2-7	CASSEGTGGSYEQYF	TGTGCCAGCAGTGAGGGGACAGGGGGCTCCTACGAGCAGTACTTC
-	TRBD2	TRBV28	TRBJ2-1	CASTLAGGPLNEQFF	TGTGCCAGCACTTTAGCGGGAGGGCCTCTCAATGAGCAGTTCTTC
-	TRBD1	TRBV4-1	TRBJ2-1	CASSSTWDRGQFF	TGCGCCAGCAGCTCTACCTGGGACAGGGGGCAGTTCTTC
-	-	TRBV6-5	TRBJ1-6	CATSGGSYNSPLHF	TGTGCCACCTCGGGGGGCTCCTATAATTCACCCCTCCACTTT
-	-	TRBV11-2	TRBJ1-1	CASSLQYFNTEAFF	TGTGCCAGCAGCTTACAGTATTTTAACACTGAAGCTTTCTTT
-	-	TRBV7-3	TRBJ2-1	CASSPPGNSYNEQFF	TGTGCCAGCAGCCCCCCAGGGAACTCCTACAATGAGCAGTTCTTC
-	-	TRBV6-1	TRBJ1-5	CASSEQAGCNQPQHF	TGTGCCAGCAGTGAACAGGCAGGGTGCAATCAGCCCCAGCATTTT
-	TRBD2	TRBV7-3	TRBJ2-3	CASSPGRGGRTDTQYF	TGTGCCAGCAGCCCAGGGCGGGGAGGGCGCACAGATACGCAGTATTTT
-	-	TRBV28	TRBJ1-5	CASSLAGAGQPQHF	TGTGCCAGCAGTTTAGCGGGGGCTGGCCAGCCCCAGCATTTT
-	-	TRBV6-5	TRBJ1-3	CASGNRAMGNTIYF	TGTGCCAGCGGAAACAGGGCGATGGGAAACACCATATATTTT
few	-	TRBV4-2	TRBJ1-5	CASSQGRNQPQHF	TGTGCCAGCAGCCAAGGTCGGAATCAGCCCCAGCATTTT
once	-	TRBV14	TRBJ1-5	CASSRGGSNQPQHF	TGTGCCAGCAGCCGGGGAGGGAGCAATCAGCCCCAGCATTTT
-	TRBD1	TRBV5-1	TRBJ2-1	CASSSGQGSWNEQFF	TGCGCCAGCAGCTCTGGACAGGGCAGTTGGAATGAGCAGTTCTTC
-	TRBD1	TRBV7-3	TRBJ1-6	CASSDDRGTVSPLHF	TGTGCCAGCAGCGACGACAGGGGTACAGTTTCACCCCTCCACTTT